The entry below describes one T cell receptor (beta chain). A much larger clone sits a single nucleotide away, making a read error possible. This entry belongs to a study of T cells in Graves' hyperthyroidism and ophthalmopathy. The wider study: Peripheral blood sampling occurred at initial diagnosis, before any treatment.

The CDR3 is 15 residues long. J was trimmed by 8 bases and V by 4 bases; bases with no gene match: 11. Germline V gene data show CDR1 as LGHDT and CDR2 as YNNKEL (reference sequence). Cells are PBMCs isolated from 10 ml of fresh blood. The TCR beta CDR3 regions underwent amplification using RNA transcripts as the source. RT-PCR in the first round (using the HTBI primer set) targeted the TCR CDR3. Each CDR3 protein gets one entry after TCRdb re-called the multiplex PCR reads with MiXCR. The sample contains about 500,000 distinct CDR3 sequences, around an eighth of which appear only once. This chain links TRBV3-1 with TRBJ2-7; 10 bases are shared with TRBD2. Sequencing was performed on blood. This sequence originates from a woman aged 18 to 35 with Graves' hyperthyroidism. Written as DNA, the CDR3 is TGTGCCAGCAGCCTTGGGACTAGCGAGAGTGTAAAGCAGTACTTC. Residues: CASSLGTSESVKQYF.